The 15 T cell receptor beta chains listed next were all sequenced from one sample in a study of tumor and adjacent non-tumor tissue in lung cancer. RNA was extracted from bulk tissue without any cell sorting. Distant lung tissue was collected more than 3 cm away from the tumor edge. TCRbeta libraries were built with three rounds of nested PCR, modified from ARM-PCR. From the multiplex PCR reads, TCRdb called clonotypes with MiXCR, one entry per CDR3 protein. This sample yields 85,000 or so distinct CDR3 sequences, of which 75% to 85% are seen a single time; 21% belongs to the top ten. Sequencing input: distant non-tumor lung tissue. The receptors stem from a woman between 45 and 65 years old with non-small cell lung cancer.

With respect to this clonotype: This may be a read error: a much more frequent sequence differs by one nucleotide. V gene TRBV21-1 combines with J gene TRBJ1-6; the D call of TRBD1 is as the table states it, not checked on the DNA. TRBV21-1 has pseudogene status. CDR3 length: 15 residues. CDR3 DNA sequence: TGTGCCAGCAGCAAGAAGGGGACATCGCGTTCACCCCTCCACTTT. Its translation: CASSKKGTSRSPLHF.

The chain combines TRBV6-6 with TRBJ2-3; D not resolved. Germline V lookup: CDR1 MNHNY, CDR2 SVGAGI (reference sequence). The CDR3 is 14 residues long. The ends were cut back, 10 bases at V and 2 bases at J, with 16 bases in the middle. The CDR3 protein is CAKTEDNTTDTQYF. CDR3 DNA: TGTGCCAAGACTGAAGACAATACCACAGATACGCAGTATTTT.

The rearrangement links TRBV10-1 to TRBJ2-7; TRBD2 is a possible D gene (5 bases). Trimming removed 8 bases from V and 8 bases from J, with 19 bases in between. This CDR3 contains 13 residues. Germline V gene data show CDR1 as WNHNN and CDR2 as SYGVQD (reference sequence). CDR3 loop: CASGGGVLGKQYF. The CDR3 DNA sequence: TGCGCCAGCGGTGGAGGCGTTCTGGGGAAGCAGTACTTC.

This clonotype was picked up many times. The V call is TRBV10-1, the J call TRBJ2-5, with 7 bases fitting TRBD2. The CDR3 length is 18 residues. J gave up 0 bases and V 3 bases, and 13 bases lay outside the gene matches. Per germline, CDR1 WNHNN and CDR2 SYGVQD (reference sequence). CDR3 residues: CASSDSSPRGKHQETQYF. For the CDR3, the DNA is TGCGCCAGCAGTGATTCGTCGCCGCGGGGGAAACACCAAGAGACCCAGTACTTC.

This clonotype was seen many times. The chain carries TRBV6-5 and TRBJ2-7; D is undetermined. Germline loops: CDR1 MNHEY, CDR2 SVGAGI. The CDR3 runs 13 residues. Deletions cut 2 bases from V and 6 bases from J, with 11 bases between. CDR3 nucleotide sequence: TGTGCCAGCAGTTACGAGAGAATTTCCGAGCAGTACTTC. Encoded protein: CASSYERISEQYF.

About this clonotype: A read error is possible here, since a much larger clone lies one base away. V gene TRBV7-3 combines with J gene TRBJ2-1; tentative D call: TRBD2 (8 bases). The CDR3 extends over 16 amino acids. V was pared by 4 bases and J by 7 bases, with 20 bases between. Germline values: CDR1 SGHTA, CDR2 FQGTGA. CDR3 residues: CASSSTGTERGNEQFF. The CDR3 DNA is TGTGCCAGCAGCTCAACCGGGACAGAGCGGGGGAATGAGCAGTTCTTC.

CDR3 DNA: TGTGCCAGCAACAATCCGTGGGAGGCTGAAAAACTGTTTTTT. Residues: CASNNPWEAEKLFF. J is TRBJ1-4 and V is TRBV6-6; D uncertain. The germline V gene has CDR1 MNHNY and CDR2 SVGAGI (reference sequence). The CDR3 sequence is 14 residues long. Deletions cut 7 bases from V and 7 bases from J, with 16 bases between.

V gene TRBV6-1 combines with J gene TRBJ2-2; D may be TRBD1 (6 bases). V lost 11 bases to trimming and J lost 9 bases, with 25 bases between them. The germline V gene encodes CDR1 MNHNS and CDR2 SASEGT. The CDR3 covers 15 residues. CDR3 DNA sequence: TGTGCCTCGAATAGGGGGAGTGGGTACATCTGGGAGCTGTTTTTT. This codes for CASNRGSGYIWELFF.

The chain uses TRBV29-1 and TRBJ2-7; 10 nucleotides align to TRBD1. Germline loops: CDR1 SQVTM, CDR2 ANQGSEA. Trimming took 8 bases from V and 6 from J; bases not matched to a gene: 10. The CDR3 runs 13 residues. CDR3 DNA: TGCAGCCTTGCGGTGGGACAGGGGACCGAGCAGTACTTC. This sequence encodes CSLAVGQGTEQYF.

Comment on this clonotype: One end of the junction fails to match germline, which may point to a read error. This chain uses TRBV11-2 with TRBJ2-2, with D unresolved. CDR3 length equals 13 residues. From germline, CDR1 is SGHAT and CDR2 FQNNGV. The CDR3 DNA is TGTGGCAGCAGCTTCGAGAAAACCTGGGAGCTGTTTTTT. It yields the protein CGSSFEKTWELFF.

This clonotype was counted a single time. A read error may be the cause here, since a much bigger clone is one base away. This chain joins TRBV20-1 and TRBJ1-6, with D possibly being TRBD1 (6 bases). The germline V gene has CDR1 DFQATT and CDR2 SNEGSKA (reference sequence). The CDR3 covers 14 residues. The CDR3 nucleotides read TGCAATGCAGTACAGGGATTCAATAATTCACCCCTCCACTTT. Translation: CNAVQGFNNSPLHF.

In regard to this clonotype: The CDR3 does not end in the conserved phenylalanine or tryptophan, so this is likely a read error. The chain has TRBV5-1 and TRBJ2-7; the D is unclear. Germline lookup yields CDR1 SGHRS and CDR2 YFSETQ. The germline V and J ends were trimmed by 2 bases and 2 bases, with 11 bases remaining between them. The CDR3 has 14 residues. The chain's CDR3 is CASSFDRSTYEQYL. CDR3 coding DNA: TGCGCCAGCAGCTTTGACCGGTCCACCTACGAGCAGTACTTG.

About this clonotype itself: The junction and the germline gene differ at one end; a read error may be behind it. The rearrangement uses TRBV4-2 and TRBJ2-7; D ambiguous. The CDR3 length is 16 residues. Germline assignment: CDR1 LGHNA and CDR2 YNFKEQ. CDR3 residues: CASSHGVETVPYEQYF. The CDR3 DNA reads TGTGCTAGCAGCCATGGAGTAGAGACGGTCCCCTACGAGCAGTACTTC.

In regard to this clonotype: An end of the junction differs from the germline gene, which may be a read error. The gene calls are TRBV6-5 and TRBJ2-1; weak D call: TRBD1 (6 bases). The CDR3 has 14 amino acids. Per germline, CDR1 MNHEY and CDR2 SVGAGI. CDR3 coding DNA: TGTGTCAGCGCAGGGGACAACAGATACAATGAGCAGTTCTTC. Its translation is CVSAGDNRYNEQFF.

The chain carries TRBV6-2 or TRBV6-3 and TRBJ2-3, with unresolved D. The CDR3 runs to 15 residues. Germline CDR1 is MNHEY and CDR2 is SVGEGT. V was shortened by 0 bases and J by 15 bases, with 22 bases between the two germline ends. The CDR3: CASSYSPQSIGTRYF. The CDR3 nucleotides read TGTGCCAGCAGTTACTCACCCCAGAGCATAGGTACGCGATATTTT.